This T cell receptor (beta chain) was identified during a study of breast tumors, draining lymph nodes, adjacent tissues. Study results and limitations: Compared with lymph nodes, tumors were less diverse; compared with nontumor tissue, more. Luminal-like breast cancer showed significantly greater tumor-nontumor repertoire similarity than basal-like breast cancer did.

A word on this clonotype: Its target is unknown. One end of the junction fails to match germline, which may point to a read error.

In TCRdb, the multiplex PCR reads were re-called with MiXCR into one record per CDR3 protein. The sample holds about 31,000 distinct CDR3 sequences, roughly 69% seen once. The sequence came from a female donor with breast cancer. Some clones in this sample may be carry-over from other donors' samples. Material: breast tumor tissue.

The chain's CDR3 is CGAPDRFLNYGYTF. The CDR3 coding sequence is TGCGGTGCTCCGGACAGGTTCCTCAACTATGGCTACACTTTC. The V and J genes are TRBV20-1 and TRBJ1-2; TRBD1 aligns across 7 bases. This CDR3 spans 14 amino acids. Germline V gene lookup returns CDR1 DFQATT and CDR2 SNEGSKA (reference sequence).